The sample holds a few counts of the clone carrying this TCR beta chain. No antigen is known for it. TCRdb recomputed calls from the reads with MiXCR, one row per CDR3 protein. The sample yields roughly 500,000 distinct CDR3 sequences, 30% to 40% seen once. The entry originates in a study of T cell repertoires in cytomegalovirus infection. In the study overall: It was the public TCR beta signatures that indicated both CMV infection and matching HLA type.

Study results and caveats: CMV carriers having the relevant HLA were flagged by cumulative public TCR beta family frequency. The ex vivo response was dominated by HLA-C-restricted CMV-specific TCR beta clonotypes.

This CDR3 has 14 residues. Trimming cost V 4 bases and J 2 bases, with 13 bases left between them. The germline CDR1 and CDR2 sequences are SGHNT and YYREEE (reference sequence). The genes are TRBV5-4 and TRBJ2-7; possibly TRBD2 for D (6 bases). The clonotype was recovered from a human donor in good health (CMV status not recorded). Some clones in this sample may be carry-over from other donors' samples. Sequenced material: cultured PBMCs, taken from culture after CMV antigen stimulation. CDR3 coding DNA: TGTGCCAGCAGCAACCGGCGGGAACCCTACGAGCAGTACGTC. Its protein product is CASSNRREPYEQYV.